This paragraph covers one TCR beta chain sequence. The antigen remains undetermined. The PCR made use of 60 Vbeta and 13 Jbeta primers. Profiled with immunoSEQ multiplex PCR; TCRdb holds only in-frame clones, not every one. Counted here are approximately 75,000 clones, around 80% occurring once; the ten biggest clones make up about 1.1%. This sample was included in a study of cytomegalovirus exposure and HLA in healthy donors. Findings and limits, study-wide: Later on, a genetic analysis was performed. It linked a missense variant in DCLRE1C with V- and J-gene trimming of TCR beta.

Trimming took 1 base from V and 0 from J; bases not matched to a gene: 6. From germline, CDR1 is SGHVS and CDR2 FQNEAQ. The CDR3 loop spans 17 amino acids. J is TRBJ2-4 and V is TRBV7-8, with TRBD2 identical over 7 bases. Sequencing was carried out using PBMCs. The TCR comes from a male donor in good health and CMV-seronegative. Written as DNA, the CDR3 is TGTGCCAGCAGCTTAGTATCGGGGAGGGTAGCCAAAAACATTCAGTACTTC. Residues: CASSLVSGRVAKNIQYF. Complete variable domain (other parts from reference TRBV7-8 and TRBJ2-4): GAGVSQSPRYKVAKRGQDVALRCDPISGHVSLFWYQQALGQGPEFLTYFQNEAQLDKSGLPSDRFFAERPEGSVSTLKIQRTQQEDSAVYLCASSLVSGRVAKNIQYFGAGTRLSVL.